This TCR beta chain was captured in a study of Ad26.COV2.S vaccination and SARS-CoV-2 variants. Study context: A COV1001 Ad26.COV2.S trial-arm participant provided the sample. The vaccine Ad26.COV2.S was put into the muscle once, or twice with 56 days between.

The treatment here: some 19 received Ad26.COV2.S at low or high dose, single or two shots; about 5 received placebo; per-sample allocation not given. Samples analyzed were those drawn on day 63 after the first vaccine or placebo injection. In the case of this clone: Its target is unknown.

Clones were read by immunoSEQ multiplex PCR, and TCRdb kept only the in-frame ones, dropping some. The data show over 350,000 clones, with 75% to 90% seen just once and approximately 3.7% held by the top ten. Study observations and caveats: After vaccination, substantial breadth of spike-specific CD8+ and CD4+ responses was reported. From the TCR breadth and depth analyses, total T cell responses may have been underestimated.

This material consisted of peripheral blood, taken in a trial of Ad26.COV2.S vaccine versus placebo. The TCR sequence derives from a person aged 18-60 years who received the Ad26.COV2.S COVID-19 vaccine or a placebo.

The CDR3 bases are TGTGCCAGCAGCTTCGGGTCCCGGGGAGAGCAGTACTTC. It yields the protein CASSFGSRGEQYF. The rearrangement joins TRBV7-9 to TRBJ2-7, with D maybe TRBD2 (5 bases). V dropped 3 bases and J dropped 7 bases, with 13 bases sitting between them. The germline V gene encodes CDR1 SEHNR and CDR2 FQNEAQ (reference sequence). This CDR3 comprises 13 residues.